Shown below are 20 T cell receptor beta chains from a single sample sequenced in a study of STAT3 mutations in large granular lymphocyte leukemia. These TCRs' antigens remain unknown. Produced via immunoSEQ multiplex PCR; TCRdb's table is partial and in-frame only. The sample lists about 15,000 clones; about four fifths were seen once. Overall study findings and caveats: At least one immunodominant TCR beta clonotype appeared in every T-cell large granular lymphocyte leukemia patient.

Sequences were obtained from peripheral blood mononuclear cells. The receptor set was obtained from a man in his fifties or sixties with T-cell large granular lymphocyte leukemia. Some clones in this sample may be carry-over from other donors' samples.

This clone occurred a few times. The rearrangement uses TRBV4-2 and TRBJ2-3; D not resolved. Germline loops: CDR1 LGHNA, CDR2 YNFKEQ. V lost 0 bases to trimming and J lost 6 bases, with 13 bases between them. This CDR3 region has 15 residues. This CDR3 is CASSQDPTDSDTQYF. The CDR3 DNA reads as TGTGCCAGCAGCCAAGACCCCACAGATTCGGATACGCAGTATTTT.

V is TRBV5-1 and J is TRBJ2-5; TRBD2 might be the D (6 bases). V lost 7 bases and J 4 bases, leaving 11 bases between the germline ends. CDR1 and CDR2 from the germline V gene are SGHRS and YFSETQ. The CDR3 extends over 12 amino acids. CDR3 coding DNA: TGCGCCAGCGGGACGGAGGGAGAGACCCAGTACTTC. Its translation is CASGTEGETQYF.

This chain uses TRBV4-2 with TRBJ2-5, with 11 bases fitting TRBD2. J lost 5 bases, V lost 0 bases, and 11 bases had no gene match. Looked up from germline, CDR1 is LGHNA and CDR2 is YNFKEQ. CDR3 size: 18 residues. The CDR3 spells CASSQDLTTSGGRETQYF. DNA of the CDR3: TGTGCCAGCAGCCAAGATCTAACAACTAGCGGGGGACGGGAGACCCAGTACTTC.

This sequence joins TRBV28 and TRBJ2-7; the D is unclear. V lost 5 bases and J 1 base, leaving 18 bases between the germline ends. CDR3 size: 16 residues. Looked up from germline, CDR1 is MDHEN and CDR2 is SYDVKM. In DNA, the CDR3 is TGTGCCAGCAGTGGGGTCATCGAGGTAGCATCCTACGAGCAGTACTTC. Translated, it gives CASSGVIEVASYEQYF.

This chain connects TRBV11-2 to TRBJ1-1; D is uncertain. CDR3 length: 14 residues. CDR1 is SGHAT and CDR2 is FQNNGV in the germline V gene. V was pared by 4 bases and J by 5 bases, with 14 bases between. CDR3 sequence reads: CASSSSRRGTEAFF. The CDR3 coding sequence is TGTGCCAGCAGCTCTTCACGTCGGGGTACTGAAGCTTTCTTT.

The chain carries TRBV29-1 and TRBJ1-1, with D perhaps matching TRBD1 (5 bases). Trimming removed 7 bases at V and 0 bases at J, with 9 bases between. The germline V gene has CDR1 SQVTM and CDR2 ANQGSEA. The CDR3 runs 12 residues. Written as DNA, the CDR3 is TGCAGCGGTAGGGGCGTGAACACTGAAGCTTTCTTT. Amino acid sequence: CSGRGVNTEAFF.

The rearrangement links TRBV30 to TRBJ2-5; 9 positions agree with TRBD2. This CDR3 is 18 amino acids long. V gave up 0 bases and J gave up 3 bases; unmatched junction bases: 14. Looked up from germline, CDR1 is GTSNPN and CDR2 is SVGIG (reference sequence). The CDR3 bases are TGTGCCTGGAGTGTACCCCCCCCGTTAGCGGGGGCTAAAGAGACCCAGTACTTC. Protein sequence: CAWSVPPPLAGAKETQYF.

This chain connects TRBV5-4 to TRBJ2-1, with D possibly being TRBD1 or TRBD2 (5 bases each). The CDR3 extends over 14 amino acids. Germline assignment: CDR1 SGHNT and CDR2 YYREEE (reference sequence). Trimming left V 4 bases short and J 4 bases short, with 12 bases between. The CDR3 DNA is TGTGCCAGCAGCCCGGGAACAGGTTACAATGAGCAGTTCTTC. This codes for CASSPGTGYNEQFF.

The chain recombines TRBV20-1 with TRBJ1-2, with D perhaps matching TRBD1 (6 bases). The CDR3 loop spans 11 amino acids. V dropped 5 bases and J dropped 7 bases, with 11 bases sitting between them. The germline gives CDR1 DFQATT, CDR2 SNEGSKA (reference sequence). CDR3 coding DNA: TGCAGTGCTCTTCGGGGGCGTGGCTACACCTTC. It is translated as CSALRGRGYTF.

The V and J genes are TRBV18 and TRBJ2-1, with unresolved D. Trimming stripped 4 bases from V and 9 bases from J, with 13 bases between. The germline gives CDR1 KGHSH, CDR2 LQKENI. This CDR3 has 13 amino acids. The CDR3, as DNA: TGTGCCAGCTCACTCCAGGCAGAGACTGAGCAGTTCTTC. As protein: CASSLQAETEQFF.

The gene calls are TRBV4-3 and TRBJ2-7; TRBD2 might be the D (6 bases). The germline gives CDR1 LGHNA, CDR2 YSLEER. This CDR3 is 14 amino acids long. The V gene lost 1 base and the J gene lost 2 bases, with 9 bases spanning the gap. CDR3 amino acids: CASSQVGGTYEQYF. CDR3 sequence (DNA): TGCGCCAGCAGCCAAGTCGGGGGTACCTACGAGCAGTACTTC.

The CDR3 bases are TGTGCCAGCAGCCCCCGTCGGACAGGGAACACCGGGGAGCTGTTTTTT. It encodes CASSPRRTGNTGELFF. The chain employs TRBV7-2 and TRBJ2-2; 7 nucleotides match TRBD1. Germline CDR1 is SGHTA and CDR2 is FQGNSA. Unmatched junction bases numbered 7, after V lost 5 bases and J lost 1 base. This CDR3 has 16 amino acids. Using reference TRBV7-2 and TRBJ2-2 for the parts outside the CDR3, the full variable domain is GAGVSQSPSNKVTEKGKDVELRCDPISGHTALYWYRQSLGQGLEFLIYFQGNSAPDKSGLPSDRFSAERTGGSVSTLTIQRTQQEDSAVYLCASSPRRTGNTGELFFGEGSRLTVL.

This clone was seen more than once but under ten times. This chain links TRBV6-5 with TRBJ2-3; tentative D call: TRBD1 (7 bases). The CDR3 has 12 residues. The V end was cut by 2 bases, the J end by 11 bases, with 11 bases between. In germline, CDR1 is MNHEY, CDR2 SVGAGI. The chain's CDR3 is CASSYLRGVQYF. CDR3 in DNA: TGTGCCAGCAGTTACCTCAGGGGGGTGCAGTATTTT.

The chain uses TRBV5-4 and TRBJ2-5, with D perhaps TRBD1 (6 bases). Germline CDR1 is SGHNT and CDR2 is YYREEE (reference sequence). The CDR3 loop spans 15 amino acids. V was shortened by 4 bases and J by 3 bases, with 16 bases between the two germline ends. As DNA, the CDR3 is TGTGCCAGCAGCGGTATACAGGGTCTGGAAGAGACCCAGTACTTC. It is translated as CASSGIQGLEETQYF.

This chain joins TRBV30 and TRBJ2-7; D unclear. The CDR3 sequence is 12 residues long. The V end lost 1 base, the J end lost 4 bases, and 8 bases lay between the germline ends. The germline CDR1 and CDR2 sequences are GTSNPN and SVGIG (reference sequence). CDR3 DNA: TGTGCCTGGAGTGCACAAGGATACGAGCAGTACTTC. It encodes CAWSAQGYEQYF.

The rearrangement links TRBV5-4 to TRBJ1-3; 9 positions agree with TRBD1. The J segment lost 4 bases and the V segment lost 4 bases, leaving 9 bases of the junction unmatched. Germline lookup yields CDR1 SGHNT and CDR2 YYREEE (reference sequence). The CDR3 spans 16 residues. CDR3 amino acids: CASSPGTGPAGNTIYF. CDR3 sequence (DNA): TGTGCCAGCAGCCCGGGGACAGGGCCCGCAGGAAACACCATATATTTT.

The chain joins TRBV6-6 to TRBJ1-6; TRBD1 aligns across 7 bases. This CDR3 has 14 residues. After removal of 6 bases from V and 7 bases from J, the junction contained 6 bases not matched to a gene. From germline, CDR1 is MNHNY and CDR2 SVGAGI (reference sequence). The CDR3 region is CASRTTGANSPLHF. In nucleotides, the CDR3 is TGTGCCAGCAGAACCACAGGGGCCAATTCACCCCTCCACTTT.

The V gene is TRBV9, the J gene TRBJ1-5, with D possibly matching TRBD1 (5 bases). CDR3 length: 15 residues. The V and J ends lost 3 bases and 0 bases respectively, with 10 bases between them. Germline CDR1 and CDR2: SGDLS and YYNGEE. The CDR3 here is CASSEGSLSNQPQHF. CDR3 coding DNA: TGTGCCAGCAGCGAGGGGAGTCTTAGCAATCAGCCCCAGCATTTT.

The V call is TRBV10-1, the J call TRBJ2-2; 9 nucleotides align to TRBD2. V dropped 4 bases and J dropped 3; count of bases not matched to a gene: 9. The germline V gene encodes CDR1 WNHNN and CDR2 SYGVQD (reference sequence). CDR3 length equals 17 residues. CDR3 sequence reads: CASSAELAGPHTGELFF. DNA for the CDR3: TGCGCCAGCAGTGCCGAGCTAGCGGGGCCACACACCGGGGAGCTGTTTTTT.

V usage is TRBV7-9 and J usage is TRBJ2-1, with D unresolved. Germline V CDR1 and CDR2: SEHNR, FQNEAQ (reference sequence). The CDR3 consists of 13 residues. Trimming shortened V by 1 base and J by 7 bases, and 8 bases separated the two germline ends. Written as DNA, the CDR3 is TGTGCCAGCAGCTTAGAGCTGGTTAATGAGCAGTTCTTC. This sequence encodes CASSLELVNEQFF.